This T cell receptor beta chain was recovered during a study of blood T cell repertoires in COVID-19. In the study's own analysis: By means of reference gene primer amplification, nucleated cell counts were estimated. Assay used: immunoSEQ multiplex PCR; TCRdb lists only in-frame clones, some missing. V and J calls and clone size come straight from that table; D and trimming were deduced from the DNA. Of about 140,000 clones detected, over 80% appear once; the ten largest clones hold roughly a tenth. The CDR3 has 14 amino acids. V trimming: 3 bases; J trimming: 6 bases; junction bases outside the gene matches: 7. Germline values: CDR1 SEHNR, CDR2 FQNEAQ (reference sequence). This clone was detected ten times or more.

The chain uses TRBV7-9 and TRBJ1-1; TRBD1 matches 7 bases. Sequencing was carried out using peripheral blood. The receptor comes from a man aged 55 to 69 with active or convalescent COVID-19. This CDR3 is CASSFEGTGAEAFF. Here the CDR3 DNA reads TGTGCCAGCAGCTTTGAGGGAACAGGGGCTGAAGCTTTCTTT.